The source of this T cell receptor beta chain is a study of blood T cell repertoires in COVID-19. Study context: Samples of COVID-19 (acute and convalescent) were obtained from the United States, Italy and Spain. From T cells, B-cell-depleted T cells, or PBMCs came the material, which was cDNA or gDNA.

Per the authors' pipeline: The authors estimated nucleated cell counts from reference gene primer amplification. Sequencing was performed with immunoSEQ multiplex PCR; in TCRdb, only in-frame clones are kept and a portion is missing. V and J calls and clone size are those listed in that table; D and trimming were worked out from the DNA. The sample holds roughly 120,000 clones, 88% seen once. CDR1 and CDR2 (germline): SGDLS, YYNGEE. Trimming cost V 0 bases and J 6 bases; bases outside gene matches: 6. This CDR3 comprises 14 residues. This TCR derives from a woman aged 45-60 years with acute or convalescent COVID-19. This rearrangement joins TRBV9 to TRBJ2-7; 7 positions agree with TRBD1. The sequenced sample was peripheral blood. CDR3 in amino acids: CASSVARGPGEQYF. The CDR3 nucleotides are TGTGCCAGCAGCGTAGCTAGGGGGCCAGGCGAGCAGTACTTC. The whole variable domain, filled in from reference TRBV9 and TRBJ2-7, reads DSGVTQTPKHLITATGQRVTLRCSPRSGDLSVYWYQQSLDQGLQFLIQYYNGEERAKGNILERFSAQQFPDLHSELNLSSLELGDSALYFCASSVARGPGEQYFGPGTRLTVT.